The TCR beta chain under discussion was sequenced for a study of T cell changes during pregnancy in multiple sclerosis. Sequencing was performed with immunoSEQ multiplex PCR; in TCRdb, only in-frame clones are kept and a portion is missing. The table has 39,000 or so clones, about 94% seen once. Trimming took 8 bases from V and 2 from J; bases not matched to a gene: 14. Germline-derived CDR1 and CDR2 are SNHLY and FYNNEI. This CDR3 has 17 amino acids. The receptor's source is a female donor with multiple sclerosis, enrolled in a pregnancy study. Specimen: CD8+ T cells from peripheral blood mononuclear cells, collected in the third trimester of pregnancy. The chain carries TRBV2 and TRBJ2-7; 11 nucleotides align to TRBD2. In DNA, the CDR3 is TGTGCCAGCCTACCGGGACTAGCGGAAGCGAACCCCTACGAGCAGTACTTC. Translation gives CASLPGLAEANPYEQYF.